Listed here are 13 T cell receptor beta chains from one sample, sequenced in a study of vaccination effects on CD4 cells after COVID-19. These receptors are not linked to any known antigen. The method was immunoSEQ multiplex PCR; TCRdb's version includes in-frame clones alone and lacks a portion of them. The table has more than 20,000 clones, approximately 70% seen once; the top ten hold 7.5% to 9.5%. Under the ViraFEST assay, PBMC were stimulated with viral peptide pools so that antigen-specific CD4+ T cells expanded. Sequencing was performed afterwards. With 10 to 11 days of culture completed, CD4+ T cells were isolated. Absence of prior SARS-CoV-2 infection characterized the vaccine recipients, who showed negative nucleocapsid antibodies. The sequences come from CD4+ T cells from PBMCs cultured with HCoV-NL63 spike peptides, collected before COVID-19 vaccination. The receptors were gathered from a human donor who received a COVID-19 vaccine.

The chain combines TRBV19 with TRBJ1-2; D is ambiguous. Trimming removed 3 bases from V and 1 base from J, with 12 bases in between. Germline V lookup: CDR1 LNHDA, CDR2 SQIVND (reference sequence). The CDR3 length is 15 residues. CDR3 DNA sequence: TGTGCCAGTAGTATTCGCCCAGTTGTTAACTATGGCTACACCTTC. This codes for CASSIRPVVNYGYTF. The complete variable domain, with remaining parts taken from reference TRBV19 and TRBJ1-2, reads DGGITQSPKYLFRKEGQNVTLSCEQNLNHDAMYWYRQDPGQGLRLIYYSQIVNDFQKGDIAEGYSVSREKKESFPLTVTSAQKNPTAFYLCASSIRPVVNYGYTFGSGTRLTVV.

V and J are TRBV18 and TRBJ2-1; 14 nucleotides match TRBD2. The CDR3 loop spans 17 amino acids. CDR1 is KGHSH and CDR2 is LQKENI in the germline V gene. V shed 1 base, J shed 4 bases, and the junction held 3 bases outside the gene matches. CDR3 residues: CASSPRTSGGIYNEQFF. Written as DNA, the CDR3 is TGTGCCAGCTCACCACGGACTAGCGGGGGGATATACAATGAGCAGTTCTTC.

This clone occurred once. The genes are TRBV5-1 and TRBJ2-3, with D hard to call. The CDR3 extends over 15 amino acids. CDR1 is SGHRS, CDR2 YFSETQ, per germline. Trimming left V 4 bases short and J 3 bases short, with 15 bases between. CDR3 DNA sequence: TGCGCCAGCAGCCCCTTAGCCGGAAGGACAGATACGCAGTATTTT. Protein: CASSPLAGRTDTQYF.

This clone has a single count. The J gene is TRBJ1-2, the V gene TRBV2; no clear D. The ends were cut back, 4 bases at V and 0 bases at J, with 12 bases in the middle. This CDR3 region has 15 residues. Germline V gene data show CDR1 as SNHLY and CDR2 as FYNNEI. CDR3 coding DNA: TGTGCCAGCAGTGTTTTCGGCATCTCTAACTATGGCTACACCTTC. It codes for CASSVFGISNYGYTF.

Written as DNA, the CDR3 is TGTGCCAGCAGCTCCGGACCAGGGGAAGCTTTCTTT. This sequence encodes CASSSGPGEAFF. The rearrangement links TRBV3-1 (or the pseudogene TRBV3-2) to TRBJ1-1, with D maybe TRBD1 (5 bases). Germline values: CDR1 LGHDT, CDR2 YNNKEL (reference sequence). The CDR3 contains 12 residues. Between the trimmed V and J ends, which lost 5 bases and 8 bases, there was a span of 12 bases.

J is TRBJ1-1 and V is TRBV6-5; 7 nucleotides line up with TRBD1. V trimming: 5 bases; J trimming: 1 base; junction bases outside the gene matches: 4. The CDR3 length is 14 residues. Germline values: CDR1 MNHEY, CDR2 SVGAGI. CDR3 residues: CASSTGTENTEAFF. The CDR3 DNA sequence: TGTGCCAGCAGTACTGGGACAGAGAACACTGAAGCTTTCTTT.

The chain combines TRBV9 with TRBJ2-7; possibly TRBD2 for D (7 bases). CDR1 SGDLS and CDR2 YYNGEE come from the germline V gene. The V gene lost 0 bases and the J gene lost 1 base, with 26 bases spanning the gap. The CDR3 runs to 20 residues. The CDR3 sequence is CASSVEAVMVGGPTSYEQYF. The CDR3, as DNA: TGTGCCAGCAGCGTAGAGGCGGTCATGGTGGGGGGGCCGACATCCTACGAGCAGTACTTC.

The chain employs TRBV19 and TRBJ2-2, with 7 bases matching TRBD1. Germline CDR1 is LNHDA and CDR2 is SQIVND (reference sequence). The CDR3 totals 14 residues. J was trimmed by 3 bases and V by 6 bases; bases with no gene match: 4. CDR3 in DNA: TGTGCCAGTAGAAGGGGGCAATACACCGGGGAGCTGTTTTTT. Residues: CASRRGQYTGELFF.

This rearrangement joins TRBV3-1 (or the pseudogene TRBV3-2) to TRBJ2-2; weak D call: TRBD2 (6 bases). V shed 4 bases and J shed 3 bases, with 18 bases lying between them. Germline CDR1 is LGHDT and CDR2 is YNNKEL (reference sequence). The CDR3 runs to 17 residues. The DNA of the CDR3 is TGTGCCAGCAGCCCGCTGGGTAGCGGACTTGACACCGGGGAGCTGTTTTTT. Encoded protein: CASSPLGSGLDTGELFF.

CDR3 region: CATGQISNQPQHF. CDR3 DNA sequence: TGTGCCACCGGACAGATTAGCAATCAGCCCCAGCATTTT. V is TRBV6-5 and J is TRBJ1-5; TRBD1 might be the D (6 bases). The germline V gene encodes CDR1 MNHEY and CDR2 SVGAGI. The CDR3 contains 13 residues. V was shortened by 10 bases and J by 0 bases, with 10 bases between the two germline ends.

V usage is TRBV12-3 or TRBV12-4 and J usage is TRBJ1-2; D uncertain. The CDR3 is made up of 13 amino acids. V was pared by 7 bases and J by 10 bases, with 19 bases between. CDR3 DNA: TGTGCCAGCACCATACAAAGAAGCGGGTTCTACACCTTC. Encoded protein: CASTIQRSGFYTF.

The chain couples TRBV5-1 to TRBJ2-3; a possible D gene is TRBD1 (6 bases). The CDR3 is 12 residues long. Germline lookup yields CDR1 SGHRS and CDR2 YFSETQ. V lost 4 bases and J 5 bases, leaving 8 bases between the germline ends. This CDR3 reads CASSETGDTQYF. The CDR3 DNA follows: TGCGCCAGCAGCGAGACAGGAGATACGCAGTATTTT. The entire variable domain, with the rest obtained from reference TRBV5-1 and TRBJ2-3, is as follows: KAGVTQTPRYLIKTRGQQVTLSCSPISGHRSVSWYQQTPGQGLQFLFEYFSETQRNKGNFPGRFSGRQFSNSRSEMNVSTLELGDSALYLCASSETGDTQYFGPGTRLTVL.

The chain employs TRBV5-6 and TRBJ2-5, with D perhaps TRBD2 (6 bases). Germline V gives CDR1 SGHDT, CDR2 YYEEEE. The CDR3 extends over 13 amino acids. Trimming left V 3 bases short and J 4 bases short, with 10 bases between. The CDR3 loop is CASSSAGGETQYF. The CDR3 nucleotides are TGTGCCAGCAGCTCCGCCGGGGGAGAGACCCAGTACTTC.